This passage covers 16 T cell receptor beta chains from one sample sequenced in a study of chemoradiotherapy in HPV16-positive cancers. Method: immunoSEQ multiplex PCR; TCRdb's copy keeps in-frame clones and lacks some. The sample contains about 4,800 clones, about nine tenths of which appear only once. This sample comprised tumor tissue, obtained from a patient who underwent chemoradiotherapy. The origin of the receptors is a human donor with HPV-associated anogenital cancer.

This clone was seen more than once but under ten times. The rearrangement uses TRBV30 and TRBJ1-5; unclear D gene. Germline lookup yields CDR1 GTSNPN and CDR2 SVGIG (reference sequence). The CDR3 sequence is 14 residues long. With 3 bases removed from V and 0 bases from J, the gap between germline ends came to 9 bases. The CDR3 here is CAWSPVDSNQPQHF. The CDR3 region has the DNA TGTGCCTGGAGCCCAGTCGATAGCAATCAGCCCCAGCATTTT.

J is TRBJ2-7 and V is TRBV6-5, with 9 bases lining up with TRBD1. Trimming at V came to 4 bases and at J to 1 base, leaving 8 bases not matched to a gene. Germline CDR1 is MNHEY and CDR2 is SVGAGI. The CDR3 runs to 16 residues. This chain's CDR3 is CASSSPGQGRSYEQYF. The CDR3 coding sequence is TGTGCCAGCAGTTCACCGGGACAGGGAAGGTCCTACGAGCAGTACTTC.

This clone appeared once. The genes are TRBV19 and TRBJ1-1, with 9 bases aligning to TRBD1. Germline values: CDR1 LNHDA, CDR2 SQIVND (reference sequence). Trimming cost V 5 bases and J 5 bases; bases outside gene matches: 6. There are 14 residues in the CDR3. For the CDR3, the DNA is TGTGCCAGTAGTGCCGGACAGGGGAATACTGAAGCTTTCTTT. This codes for CASSAGQGNTEAFF.

The J gene is TRBJ2-3, the V gene TRBV11-2; no firm D call. This CDR3 contains 13 residues. Trimming took off 0 bases at V and 3 bases at J, with 4 bases between the two ends. The germline CDR1 and CDR2 sequences are SGHAT and FQNNGV. Here the CDR3 DNA reads TGTGCCAGCAGCTTAGATGGTACAGATACGCAGTATTTT. Translation gives CASSLDGTDTQYF.

The chain couples TRBV6-6 to TRBJ2-1; 9 bases are shared with TRBD2. V dropped 5 bases and J dropped 7; count of bases not matched to a gene: 9. CDR1 is MNHNY, CDR2 SVGAGI, per germline (reference sequence). The CDR3 is 15 amino acids. The CDR3 protein is CASSTEAGGRNEQFF. As DNA, the CDR3 is TGTGCCAGCAGTACCGAAGCGGGAGGTAGGAATGAGCAGTTCTTC.

The rearrangement joins TRBV6-5 to TRBJ1-2; no reliable D call. The germline V and J ends were trimmed by 6 bases and 0 bases, with 14 bases remaining between them. The CDR3 spans 15 residues. Germline V CDR1 and CDR2: MNHEY, SVGAGI. The CDR3 DNA follows: TGTGCCAGCAGCCTTGGACGGAGCCCTAACTATGGCTACACCTTC. As protein: CASSLGRSPNYGYTF.

The rearrangement links TRBV6-1 to TRBJ2-6; D is unresolved. This CDR3 comprises 16 residues. Germline V gives CDR1 MNHNS, CDR2 SASEGT. V was clipped by 4 bases and J by 2 bases, with 12 bases between them. CDR3 residues: CASSGGLQTGANVLTF. The DNA for the CDR3 is TGTGCCAGCAGTGGGGGTCTGCAGACTGGGGCCAACGTCCTGACTTTC.

V is TRBV25-1 and J is TRBJ2-1; perhaps TRBD1 as D (5 bases). There are 15 residues in the CDR3. Trimming removed 4 bases at V and 0 bases at J, with 10 bases between. From germline, CDR1 is MGHDK and CDR2 SYGVNS. CDR3 loop: CASSADTRSYNEQFF. CDR3 bases: TGTGCCAGCAGTGCGGACACCCGCTCCTACAATGAGCAGTTCTTC. The full variable domain, in which reference TRBV25-1 and TRBJ2-1 provide the parts outside the CDR3, is EADIYQTPRYLVIGTGKKITLECSQTMGHDKMYWYQQDPGMELHLIHYSYGVNSTEKGDLSSESTVSRIRTEHFPLTLESARPSHTSQYLCASSADTRSYNEQFFGPGTRLTVL.

This clone was detected only once. The rearrangement joins TRBV6-1 to TRBJ2-2; D unclear. This CDR3 is 15 amino acids long. V shed 5 bases and J shed 1 base, with 11 bases lying between them. Germline V gene data show CDR1 as MNHNS and CDR2 as SASEGT. This chain's CDR3 is CASSPKSGNTGELFF. The CDR3 nucleotides are TGTGCCAGCAGTCCAAAGTCAGGGAACACCGGGGAGCTGTTTTTT.

The chain combines TRBV5-4 with TRBJ1-3; the D gene is possibly TRBD1 (5 bases). Trimming took 4 bases from V and 0 from J, leaving 11 bases between them. The germline V gene encodes CDR1 SGHNT and CDR2 YYREEE (reference sequence). The CDR3 extends over 15 amino acids. The CDR3 is CASSAGPFSGNTIYF. CDR3 in DNA: TGTGCCAGCAGCGCGGGGCCCTTCTCTGGAAACACCATATATTTT.

This sequence joins TRBV6-4 and TRBJ2-2; D not certain. This CDR3 region has 14 residues. CDR1 is MRHNA and CDR2 is SNTAGT in the germline V gene. Trimming shortened V by 0 bases and J by 4 bases, and 6 bases separated the two germline ends. Here the CDR3 reads CASSDSMGTGELFF. CDR3 coding DNA: TGTGCCAGCAGTGACTCGATGGGCACCGGGGAGCTGTTTTTT.

This chain connects TRBV19 to TRBJ2-3; D may be TRBD1 (6 bases). Germline values: CDR1 LNHDA, CDR2 SQIVND (reference sequence). V lost 7 bases and J lost 5, with 19 bases in between. The CDR3 extends over 15 amino acids. The CDR3 DNA reads as TGTGCCAGTACCACCCTTCCAGGGGTCGAAGATACGCAGTATTTT. It yields the protein CASTTLPGVEDTQYF.

This chain uses TRBV6-1 with TRBJ2-7, with TRBD2 matching 9 bases. Germline V gives CDR1 MNHNS, CDR2 SASEGT. This CDR3 is 15 amino acids long. V was clipped by 6 bases and J by 3 bases; unmatched bases: 9. CDR3 sequence (DNA): TGTGCCAGCAGGGCGGTAGCGGGAGTACGCTACGAGCAGTACTTC. Translation gives CASRAVAGVRYEQYF.

This sequence joins TRBV6-5 and TRBJ1-1; D is uncertain. The CDR3 totals 15 residues. Germline V gene data show CDR1 as MNHEY and CDR2 as SVGAGI. The V end was cut by 2 bases, the J end by 2 bases, with 12 bases between. The DNA of the CDR3 is TGTGCCAGCAGTTACGGGAGGGAACTAAACACTGAAGCTTTCTTT. It codes for CASSYGRELNTEAFF.

As DNA, the CDR3 is TGTGCCAGCAGCCCCACAGCGGGCCTGGGCTTGGGTGAGCAGTTCTTC. Its translation: CASSPTAGLGLGEQFF. The V and J genes are TRBV9 and TRBJ2-1; D is possibly TRBD2 (6 bases). Trimming removed 4 bases at V and 9 bases at J, with 23 bases between. The germline V gene encodes CDR1 SGDLS and CDR2 YYNGEE. This CDR3 region has 16 residues.

This clone was observed once. The chain combines TRBV2 with TRBJ1-2; 7 bases agree with TRBD1. Germline V gives CDR1 SNHLY, CDR2 FYNNEI. The CDR3 length is 14 residues. V trimming: 6 bases; J trimming: 8 bases; junction bases outside the gene matches: 12. The chain's CDR3 is CASREQGPSDGYTF. The CDR3 DNA sequence: TGTGCCAGCAGGGAACAGGGGCCCTCCGACGGCTACACCTTC.